This TCR beta chain was identified during a study of blood T cell repertoires in COVID-19. About the research overall: Samples taken during acute and convalescent COVID-19 were collected in the United States, Italy and Spain.

In the source study's methods: Nucleated cell counts were estimated from reference gene primer amplification. TCRdb's copy holds only in-frame clones and misses some; the assay was immunoSEQ multiplex PCR. Clonal size and the V and J genes are those of that table, whereas D and trimming came from the DNA. The sample holds approximately 180,000 clones, roughly 87% seen once. The CDR3 runs 17 residues. Sequencing was carried out using peripheral blood. The TCR comes from a woman in her forties or fifties with acute or convalescent COVID-19. The chain carries TRBV21-1 and TRBJ1-6; TRBD1 is taken as the D call from the table, unchecked against the DNA. TRBV21-1 is reported as a pseudogene. CDR3 in DNA: TGTGCCAGCAGCTCGCACAGGGGGCCCTCCTATAATTCACCCCTCCACTTT. Protein product: CASSSHRGPSYNSPLHF.